Presented here are 10 T cell receptor beta chains from one specimen sequenced in a study of T cell responses to AZD1222 COVID-19 vaccine. Only in-frame clones appear in the TCRdb table, and some are missing; sequencing was by immunoSEQ multiplex PCR. The sample shows some 36,000 clones, roughly nine tenths of them seen only once. The sequences come from peripheral blood, collected on day 0 of AZD1222 vaccination. These receptor sequences come from an adult in good health.

The chain links TRBV28 to TRBJ1-2; 10 nucleotides align to TRBD1. Trimming cost V 2 bases and J 7 bases; bases outside gene matches: 7. The CDR3 covers 15 residues. CDR1 is MDHEN and CDR2 is SYDVKM in the germline V gene. The DNA of the CDR3 is TGTGCCAGCAGTTTAAGTAGCGGGACAGGGGTTGGCTACACCTTC. As protein: CASSLSSGTGVGYTF.

The chain recombines TRBV11-2 with TRBJ2-2; D remains ambiguous. From germline, CDR1 is SGHAT and CDR2 FQNNGV. The V and J ends lost 4 bases and 1 base respectively, with 7 bases between them. This CDR3 is 14 amino acids long. CDR3 sequence: CASSSPRNTGELFF. The CDR3 nucleotides read TGTGCCAGCAGCTCGCCTCGGAACACCGGGGAGCTGTTTTTT.

In its sample, this clone was seen once. The V and J genes are TRBV11-3 and TRBJ1-1; 8 nucleotides line up with TRBD1. The germline gives CDR1 SGHNT, CDR2 YENEEA. The CDR3 consists of 16 residues. The trim removed 5 bases at V and 1 base at J, leaving 9 bases unmatched. The DNA for the CDR3 is TGTGCCAGCAGCCCTGGGACAGGTCTGGGGAACACTGAAGCTTTCTTT. Its protein product is CASSPGTGLGNTEAFF.

The chain couples TRBV24-1 to TRBJ2-1; 10 bases map to TRBD2. With 3 bases clipped from V and 9 bases from J, the junction kept 25 bases outside the gene matches. CDR3 size: 21 residues. CDR1 and CDR2 from the germline V gene are KGHDR and SFDVKD. This CDR3 is CATSDAPGDSGTSAHASEQFF. In DNA, the CDR3 is TGTGCCACCAGTGATGCCCCGGGCGACAGCGGGACTAGCGCTCATGCTAGTGAGCAGTTCTTC.

This chain links TRBV28 with TRBJ2-1; no firm D call. The CDR3 is 15 amino acids. CDR1 and CDR2 from the germline V gene are MDHEN and SYDVKM. The ends were cut back, 5 bases at V and 6 bases at J, with 17 bases in the middle. The CDR3 nucleotides read TGTGCCAGCAGTAAGGAAATCGGTTTTGGCAATGAGCAGTTCTTC. It codes for CASSKEIGFGNEQFF. The variable domain in full, with the rest retrieved from reference TRBV28 and TRBJ2-1, is DVKVTQSSRYLVKRTGEKVFLECVQDMDHENMFWYRQDPGLGLRLIYFSYDVKMKEKGDIPEGYSVSREKKERFSLILESASTNQTSMYLCASSKEIGFGNEQFFGPGTRLTVL.

The rearrangement links TRBV9 to TRBJ2-7; D not certain. The V gene lost 0 bases and the J gene lost 2 bases, with 6 bases spanning the gap. CDR1 and CDR2 (germline): SGDLS, YYNGEE. This CDR3 region has 13 residues. In nucleotides, the CDR3 is TGTGCCAGCAGCGTAGAAATACCCTACGAGCAGTACTTC. Translation: CASSVEIPYEQYF.

The rearrangement uses TRBV2 and TRBJ2-2; 11 bases map to TRBD1. This CDR3 region has 16 residues. V trimming: 5 bases; J trimming: 5 bases; junction bases outside the gene matches: 7. Germline CDR1 reads SNHLY; CDR2 reads FYNNEI. Here the CDR3 DNA reads TGTGCCAGCAGTTTTAGGACAGGGGGCTTGACCGGGGAGCTGTTTTTT. It is translated as CASSFRTGGLTGELFF.

CDR3 amino acids: CATTTGSSGNTIYF. The CDR3 DNA follows: TGTGCCACTACTACAGGGAGCTCTGGAAACACCATATATTTT. V usage is TRBV15 and J usage is TRBJ1-3, with a tentative D call TRBD1 (6 bases). Per germline, CDR1 LNHNV and CDR2 YYDKDF (reference sequence). V was cut by 9 bases and J by 0 bases, with 12 bases left in between. This CDR3 contains 14 residues. The full variable domain, in which reference TRBV15 and TRBJ1-3 provide the parts outside the CDR3, is DAMVIQNPRYQVTQFGKPVTLSCSQTLNHNVMYWYQQKSSQAPKLLFHYYDKDFNNEADTPDNFQSRRPNTSFCFLDIRSPGLGDTAMYLCATTTGSSGNTIYFGEGSWLTVV.

V and J are TRBV7-9 and TRBJ1-2; 7 nucleotides agree with TRBD1. The J segment lost 6 bases and the V segment lost 2 bases, leaving 3 bases of the junction unmatched. The CDR3 runs to 13 residues. Germline values: CDR1 SEHNR, CDR2 FQNEAQ (reference sequence). CDR3 sequence: CASSLTGVDGYTF. The CDR3 bases are TGTGCCAGCAGCTTAACAGGGGTGGATGGCTACACCTTC.

The chain is built from TRBV4-1 and TRBJ2-7; D unclear. This CDR3 has 13 residues. The V end lost 4 bases, the J end lost 4 bases, and 11 bases lay between the germline ends. Germline V lookup: CDR1 MGHRA, CDR2 YSYEKL. CDR3: CASSPPSGYEQYF. The DNA of the CDR3 is TGCGCCAGCAGCCCCCCGTCGGGTTACGAGCAGTACTTC.